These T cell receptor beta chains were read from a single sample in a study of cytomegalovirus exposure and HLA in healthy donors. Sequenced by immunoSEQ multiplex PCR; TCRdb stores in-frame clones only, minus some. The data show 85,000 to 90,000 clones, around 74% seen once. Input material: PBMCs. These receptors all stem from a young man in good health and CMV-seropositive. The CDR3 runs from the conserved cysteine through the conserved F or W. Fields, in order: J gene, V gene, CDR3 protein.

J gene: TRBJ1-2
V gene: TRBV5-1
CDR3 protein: CASSLGTGAAGYTF

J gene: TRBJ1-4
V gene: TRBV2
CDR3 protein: CASSEWGRGNEKLFF

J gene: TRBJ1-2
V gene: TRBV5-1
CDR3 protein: CASSLAAGGAEGYTF

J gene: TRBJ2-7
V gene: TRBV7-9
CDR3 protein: CASSLAGQGLHEQYF

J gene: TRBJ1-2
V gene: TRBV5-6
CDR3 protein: CASSQNTGGSGGYTF

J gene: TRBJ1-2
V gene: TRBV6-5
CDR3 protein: CASRSPGGYGYTF

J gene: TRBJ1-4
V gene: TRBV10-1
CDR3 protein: CASCRLQDTTTNEKLFF

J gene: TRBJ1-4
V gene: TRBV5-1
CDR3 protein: CASSSQGLANEKLFF

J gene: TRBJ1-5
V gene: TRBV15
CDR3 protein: CATSSSRDSFSNQPQHF

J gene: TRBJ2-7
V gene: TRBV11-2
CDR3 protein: CASSLDLRQGNYEQYF

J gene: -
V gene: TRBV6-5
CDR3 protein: CASRQRTDSSYEQYF

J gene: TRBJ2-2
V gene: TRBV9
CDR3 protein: CASTPSGGNTGELFF

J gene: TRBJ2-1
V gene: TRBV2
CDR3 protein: CASMAGLADYNEQFF

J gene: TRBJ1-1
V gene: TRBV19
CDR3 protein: CASSITLNTEAFF

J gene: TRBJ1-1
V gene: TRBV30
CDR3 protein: CAWSVGQGETEAFF

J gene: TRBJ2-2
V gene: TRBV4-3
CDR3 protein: CASSRIMDGTGITGELFF

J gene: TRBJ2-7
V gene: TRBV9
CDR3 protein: CASSVGADTYEQYF

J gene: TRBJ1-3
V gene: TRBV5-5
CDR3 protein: CASSLGPWAGNTIYF

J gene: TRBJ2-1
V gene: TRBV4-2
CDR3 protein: CASSPRGAGGSHGNEQFF

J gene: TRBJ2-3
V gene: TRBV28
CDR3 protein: CASSDGGAGTDTQYF

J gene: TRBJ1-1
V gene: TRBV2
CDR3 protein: CASSLARGTGTEAFF